This T cell receptor beta chain comes out of a study of OX40 agonist ivuxolimab in advanced cancers. Across the whole study: Head and neck, renal cell, melanoma or hepatocellular carcinoma were the cancers that dose-escalation patients had. Findings of the study overall: Among the nonresponders, some also had low normalized T-cell clonal expansion.

Generated by immunoSEQ multiplex PCR, the TCRdb table keeps only in-frame clones and is missing some. The data show 82,000 or so clones, approximately 85% seen once. V shed 5 bases and J shed 8 bases, with 12 bases lying between them. This CDR3 region has 13 residues. From germline, CDR1 is LGHNT and CDR2 FRNRAP. About this clone itself: Antigen specificity is unknown.

The V gene is TRBV12-5, the J gene TRBJ2-2; D is undetermined. This sequence was found in an adult with an advanced solid tumor such as melanoma, head and neck, liver or kidney cancer. Material: CD4+ or CD8+ T cells sorted from blood, obtained in a trial of the OX40 agonist ivuxolimab. In DNA form, the CDR3 reads TGTGCTAGTGGTCCGCAAATGTCGGGGGAGCTGTTTTTT. Translated: CASGPQMSGELFF.